The text below deals with one T cell receptor (beta chain). Clones were read by immunoSEQ multiplex PCR, and TCRdb kept only the in-frame ones, dropping some. This sample carries around 95,000 clones, 86% of them seen once, and the ten largest clones take around 2%. This entry comes from a study of preoperative IRX-2 immunotherapy in early breast cancer. V gave up 3 bases and J gave up 4 bases, with 16 bases separating them. CDR3 length equals 15 residues. Germline CDR1 KGHSH, CDR2 LQKENI. The treatment was: preoperative locoregional IRX-2 cytokine immunotherapy. Preoperative locoregional IRX-2 cytokine immunotherapy was tested in the phase Ib source study.

The TCR was taken from a human donor with breast cancer. Sequencing used tumor tissue, obtained after IRX-2 immunotherapy. The rearrangement joins TRBV18 to TRBJ2-7; the D is unclear. The CDR3 protein is CASSPLAGSEYEQYF. The CDR3 DNA reads as TGTGCCAGCTCACCTTTGGCTGGCAGCGAATACGAGCAGTACTTC.